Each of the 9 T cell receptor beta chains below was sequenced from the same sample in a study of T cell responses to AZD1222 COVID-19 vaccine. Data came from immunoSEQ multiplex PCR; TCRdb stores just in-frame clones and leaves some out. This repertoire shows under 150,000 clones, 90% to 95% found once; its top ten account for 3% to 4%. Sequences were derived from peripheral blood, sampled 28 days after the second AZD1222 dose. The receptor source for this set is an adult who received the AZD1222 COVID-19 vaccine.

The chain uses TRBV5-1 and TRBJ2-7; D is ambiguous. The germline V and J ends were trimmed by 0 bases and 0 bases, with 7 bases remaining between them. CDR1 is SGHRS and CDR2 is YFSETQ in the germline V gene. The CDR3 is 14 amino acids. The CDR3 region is CASSLGPASYEQYF. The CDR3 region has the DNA TGCGCCAGCAGCTTGGGACCCGCCTCCTACGAGCAGTACTTC. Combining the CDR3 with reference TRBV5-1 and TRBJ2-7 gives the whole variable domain KAGVTQTPRYLIKTRGQQVTLSCSPISGHRSVSWYQQTPGQGLQFLFEYFSETQRNKGNFPGRFSGRQFSNSRSEMNVSTLELGDSALYLCASSLGPASYEQYFGPGTRLTVT.

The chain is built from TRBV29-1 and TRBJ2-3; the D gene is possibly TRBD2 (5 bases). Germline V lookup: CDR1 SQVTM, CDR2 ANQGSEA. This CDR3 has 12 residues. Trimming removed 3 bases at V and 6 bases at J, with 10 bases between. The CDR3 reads CSVDLAFDTQYF. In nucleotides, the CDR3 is TGCAGCGTTGACCTAGCATTCGATACGCAGTATTTT.

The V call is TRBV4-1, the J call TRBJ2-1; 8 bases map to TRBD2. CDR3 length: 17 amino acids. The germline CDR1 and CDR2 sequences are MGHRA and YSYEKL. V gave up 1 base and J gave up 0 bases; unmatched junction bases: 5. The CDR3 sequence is CASSQGLAHSSYNEQFF. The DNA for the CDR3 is TGCGCCAGCAGCCAAGGACTAGCGCATAGCTCCTACAATGAGCAGTTCTTC.

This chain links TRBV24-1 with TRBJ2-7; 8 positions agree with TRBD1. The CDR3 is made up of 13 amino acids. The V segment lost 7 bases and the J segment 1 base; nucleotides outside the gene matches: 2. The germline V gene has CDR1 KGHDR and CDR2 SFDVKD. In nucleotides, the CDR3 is TGTGCCACCAGACAGGGGGGATCCTACGAGCAGTACTTC. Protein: CATRQGGSYEQYF.

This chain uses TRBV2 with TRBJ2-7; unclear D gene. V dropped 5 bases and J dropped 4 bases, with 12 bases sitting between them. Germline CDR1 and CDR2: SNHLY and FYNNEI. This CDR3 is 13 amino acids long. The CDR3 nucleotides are TGTGCCAGCAGTAACGGTTGGAATTACGAGCAGTACTTC. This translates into CASSNGWNYEQYF.

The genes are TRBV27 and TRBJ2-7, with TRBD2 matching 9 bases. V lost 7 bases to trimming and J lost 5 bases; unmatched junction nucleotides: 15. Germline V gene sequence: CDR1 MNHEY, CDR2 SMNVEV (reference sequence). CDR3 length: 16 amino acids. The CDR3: CASTMWGAGGPHEQYF. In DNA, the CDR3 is TGTGCCAGCACGATGTGGGGAGCGGGGGGCCCCCACGAGCAGTACTTC.

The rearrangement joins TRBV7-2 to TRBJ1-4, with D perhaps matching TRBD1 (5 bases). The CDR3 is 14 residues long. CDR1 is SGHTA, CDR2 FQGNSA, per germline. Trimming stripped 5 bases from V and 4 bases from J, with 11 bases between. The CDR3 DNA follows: TGTGCCAGCAGCCGCCGGGGGGGTAATGAAAAACTGTTTTTT. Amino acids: CASSRRGGNEKLFF.

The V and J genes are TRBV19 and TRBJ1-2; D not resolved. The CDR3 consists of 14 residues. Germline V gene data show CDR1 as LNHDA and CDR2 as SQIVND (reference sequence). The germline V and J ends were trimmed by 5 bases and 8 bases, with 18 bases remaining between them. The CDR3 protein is CASSSPGLSLGYTF. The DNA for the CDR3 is TGTGCCAGTAGTTCTCCGGGATTGTCCTTGGGCTACACCTTC.

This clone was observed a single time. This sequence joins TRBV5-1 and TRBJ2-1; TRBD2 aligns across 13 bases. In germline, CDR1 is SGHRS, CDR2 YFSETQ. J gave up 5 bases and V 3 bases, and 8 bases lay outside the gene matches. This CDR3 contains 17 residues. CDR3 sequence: CASSYKPGTSGNNEQFF. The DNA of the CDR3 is TGCGCCAGCAGCTATAAACCCGGGACTAGCGGGAACAATGAGCAGTTCTTC. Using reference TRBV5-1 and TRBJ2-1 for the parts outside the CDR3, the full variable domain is KAGVTQTPRYLIKTRGQQVTLSCSPISGHRSVSWYQQTPGQGLQFLFEYFSETQRNKGNFPGRFSGRQFSNSRSEMNVSTLELGDSALYLCASSYKPGTSGNNEQFFGPGTRLTVL.